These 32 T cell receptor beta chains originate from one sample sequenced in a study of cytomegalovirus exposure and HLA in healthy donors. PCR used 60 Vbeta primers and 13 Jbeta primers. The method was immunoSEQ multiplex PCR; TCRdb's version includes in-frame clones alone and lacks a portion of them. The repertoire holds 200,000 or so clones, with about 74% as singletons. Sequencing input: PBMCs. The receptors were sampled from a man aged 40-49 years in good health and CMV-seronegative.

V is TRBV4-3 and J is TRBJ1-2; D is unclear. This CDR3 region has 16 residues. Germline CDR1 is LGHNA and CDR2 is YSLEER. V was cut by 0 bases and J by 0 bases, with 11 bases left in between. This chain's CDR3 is CASSQDSYTSNYGYTF. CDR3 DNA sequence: TGCGCCAGCAGCCAAGATTCGTACACATCTAACTATGGCTACACCTTC.

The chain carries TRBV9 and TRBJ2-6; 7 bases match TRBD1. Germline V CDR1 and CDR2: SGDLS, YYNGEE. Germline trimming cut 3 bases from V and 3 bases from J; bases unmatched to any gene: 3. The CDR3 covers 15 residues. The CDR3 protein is CASSGQGVGANVLTF. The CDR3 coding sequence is TGTGCCAGCAGCGGACAGGGTGTTGGGGCCAACGTCCTGACTTTC.

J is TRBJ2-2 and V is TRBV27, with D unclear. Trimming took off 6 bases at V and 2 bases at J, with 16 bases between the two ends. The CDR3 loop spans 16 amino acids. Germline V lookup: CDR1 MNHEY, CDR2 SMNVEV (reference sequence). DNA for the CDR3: TGTGCCAGCAGACCATGGGTCGAGGAAAACACCGGGGAGCTGTTTTTT. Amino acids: CASRPWVEENTGELFF.

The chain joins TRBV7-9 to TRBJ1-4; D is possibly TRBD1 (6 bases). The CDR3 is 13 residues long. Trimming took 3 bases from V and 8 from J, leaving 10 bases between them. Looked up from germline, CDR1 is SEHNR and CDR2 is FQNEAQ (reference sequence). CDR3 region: CASSLAGVEKLFF. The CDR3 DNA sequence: TGTGCCAGCAGCTTGGCAGGGGTGGAAAAACTGTTTTTT.

The CDR3 spells CASSSGLAGGPRNEQFF. For the CDR3, the DNA is TGTGCCAGTAGTTCGGGACTAGCGGGGGGGCCAAGGAATGAGCAGTTCTTC. The rearrangement uses TRBV19 and TRBJ2-1, with 16 positions matching TRBD2. The ends lost 5 bases at V and 7 bases at J; junction bases unmatched: 8. The germline V gene has CDR1 LNHDA and CDR2 SQIVND (reference sequence). This CDR3 comprises 17 residues.

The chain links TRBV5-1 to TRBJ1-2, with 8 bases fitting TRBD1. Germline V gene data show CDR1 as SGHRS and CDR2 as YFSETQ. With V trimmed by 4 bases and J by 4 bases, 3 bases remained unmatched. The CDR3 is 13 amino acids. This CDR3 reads CASSQTGGYGYTF. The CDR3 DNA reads TGCGCCAGCAGCCAAACAGGGGGCTATGGCTACACCTTC.

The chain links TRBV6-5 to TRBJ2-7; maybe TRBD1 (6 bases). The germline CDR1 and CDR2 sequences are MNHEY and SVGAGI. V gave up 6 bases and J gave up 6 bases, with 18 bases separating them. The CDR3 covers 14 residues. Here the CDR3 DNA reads TGTGCCAGCAGCCGGGGAGTGGGGGCCTCCGAGCAGTACTTC. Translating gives CASSRGVGASEQYF.

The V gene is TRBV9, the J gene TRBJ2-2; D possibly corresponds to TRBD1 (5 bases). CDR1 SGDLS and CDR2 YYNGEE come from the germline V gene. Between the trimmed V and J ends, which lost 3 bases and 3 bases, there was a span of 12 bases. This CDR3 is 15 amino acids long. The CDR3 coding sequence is TGTGCCAGCAGCGCTGGGGCGCCGGACACCGGGGAGCTGTTTTTT. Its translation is CASSAGAPDTGELFF. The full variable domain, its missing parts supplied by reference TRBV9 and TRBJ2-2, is DSGVTQTPKHLITATGQRVTLRCSPRSGDLSVYWYQQSLDQGLQFLIQYYNGEERAKGNILERFSAQQFPDLHSELNLSSLELGDSALYFCASSAGAPDTGELFFGEGSRLTVL.

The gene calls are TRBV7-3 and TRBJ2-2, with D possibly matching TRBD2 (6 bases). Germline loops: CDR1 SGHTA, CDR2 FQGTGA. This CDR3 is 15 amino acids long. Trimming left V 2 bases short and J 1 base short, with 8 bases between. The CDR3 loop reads CASSLEGLNTGELFF. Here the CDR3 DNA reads TGTGCCAGCAGCTTAGAGGGACTGAACACCGGGGAGCTGTTTTTT.

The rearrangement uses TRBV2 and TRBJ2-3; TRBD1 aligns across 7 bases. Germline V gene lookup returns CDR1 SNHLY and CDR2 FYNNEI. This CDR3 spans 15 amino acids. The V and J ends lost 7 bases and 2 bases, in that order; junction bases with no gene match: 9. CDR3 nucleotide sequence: TGTGCCAGCAACCTACAGGACAGGAACACAGATACGCAGTATTTT. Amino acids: CASNLQDRNTDTQYF.

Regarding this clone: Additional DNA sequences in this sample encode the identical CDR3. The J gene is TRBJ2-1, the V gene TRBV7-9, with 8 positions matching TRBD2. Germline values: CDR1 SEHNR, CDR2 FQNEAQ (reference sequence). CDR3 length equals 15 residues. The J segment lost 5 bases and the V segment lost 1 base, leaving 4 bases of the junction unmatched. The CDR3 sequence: CASSLVLAVNNEQFF. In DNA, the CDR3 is TGTGCCAGCAGCTTAGTACTAGCGGTAAACAATGAGCAGTTCTTC.

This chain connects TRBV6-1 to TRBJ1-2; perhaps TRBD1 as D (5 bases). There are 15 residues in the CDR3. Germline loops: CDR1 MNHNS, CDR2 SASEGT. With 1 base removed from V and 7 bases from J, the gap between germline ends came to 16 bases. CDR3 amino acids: CASSEGGRKGSGYTF. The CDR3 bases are TGTGCCAGCAGTGAAGGGGGGAGGAAGGGCTCTGGCTACACCTTC.

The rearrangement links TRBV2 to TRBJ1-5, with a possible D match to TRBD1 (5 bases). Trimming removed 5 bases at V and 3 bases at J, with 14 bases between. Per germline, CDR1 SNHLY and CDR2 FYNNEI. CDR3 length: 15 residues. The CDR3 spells CASSTRQPANQPQHF. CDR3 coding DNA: TGTGCCAGCAGTACCCGACAGCCAGCCAATCAGCCCCAGCATTTT.

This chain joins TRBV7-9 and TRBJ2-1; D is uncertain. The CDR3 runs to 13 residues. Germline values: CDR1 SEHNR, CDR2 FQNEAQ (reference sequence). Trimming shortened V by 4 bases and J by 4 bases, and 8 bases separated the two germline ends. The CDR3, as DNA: TGTGCCAGCAGCTCCACTAAGTACAATGAGCAGTTCTTC. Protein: CASSSTKYNEQFF.

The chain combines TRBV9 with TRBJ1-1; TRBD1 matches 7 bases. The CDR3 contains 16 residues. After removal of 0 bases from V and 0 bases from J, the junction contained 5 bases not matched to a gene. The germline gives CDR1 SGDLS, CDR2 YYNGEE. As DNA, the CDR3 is TGTGCCAGCAGCGTAGGAGGGGGACAGTTGAACACTGAAGCTTTCTTT. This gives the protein CASSVGGGQLNTEAFF.

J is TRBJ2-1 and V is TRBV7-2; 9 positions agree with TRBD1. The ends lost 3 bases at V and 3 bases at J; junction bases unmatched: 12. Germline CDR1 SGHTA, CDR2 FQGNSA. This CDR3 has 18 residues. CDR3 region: CASSFRDRDDRFYNEQFF. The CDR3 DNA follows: TGTGCCAGCAGCTTCCGGGACAGGGATGATCGGTTCTACAATGAGCAGTTCTTC. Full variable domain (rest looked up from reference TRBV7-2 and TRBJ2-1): GAGVSQSPSNKVTEKGKDVELRCDPISGHTALYWYRQSLGQGLEFLIYFQGNSAPDKSGLPSDRFSAERTGGSVSTLTIQRTQQEDSAVYLCASSFRDRDDRFYNEQFFGPGTRLTVL.

DNA of the CDR3: TGTGCCAGCAGACCTACTCCGGGACAGGAGGGAAACACCATATATTTT. Translating it yields CASRPTPGQEGNTIYF. J is TRBJ1-3 and V is TRBV11-2; 8 positions agree with TRBD1. The CDR3 is 16 amino acids. Germline V gene data show CDR1 as SGHAT and CDR2 as FQNNGV. With 6 bases clipped from V and 4 bases from J, the junction kept 11 bases outside the gene matches.

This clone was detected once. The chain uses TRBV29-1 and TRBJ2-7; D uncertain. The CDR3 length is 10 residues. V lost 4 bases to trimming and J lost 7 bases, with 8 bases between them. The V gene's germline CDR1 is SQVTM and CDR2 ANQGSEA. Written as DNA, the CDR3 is TGCAGCGTTGTCAGTACAGAGCAGTACTTC. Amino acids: CSVVSTEQYF.

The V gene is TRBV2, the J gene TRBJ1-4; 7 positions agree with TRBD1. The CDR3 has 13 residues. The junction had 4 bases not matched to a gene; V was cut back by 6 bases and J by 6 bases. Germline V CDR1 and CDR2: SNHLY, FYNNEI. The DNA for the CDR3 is TGTGCCAGCAGGAGGACAGGAGATGAAAAACTGTTTTTT. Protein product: CASRRTGDEKLFF.

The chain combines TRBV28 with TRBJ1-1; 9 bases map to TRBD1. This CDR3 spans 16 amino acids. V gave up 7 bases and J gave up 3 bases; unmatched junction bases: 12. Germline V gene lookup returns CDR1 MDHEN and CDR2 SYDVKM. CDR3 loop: CASNLRQGVRDTEAFF. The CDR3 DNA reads TGTGCCAGCAATCTCAGACAGGGGGTTCGTGACACTGAAGCTTTCTTT.

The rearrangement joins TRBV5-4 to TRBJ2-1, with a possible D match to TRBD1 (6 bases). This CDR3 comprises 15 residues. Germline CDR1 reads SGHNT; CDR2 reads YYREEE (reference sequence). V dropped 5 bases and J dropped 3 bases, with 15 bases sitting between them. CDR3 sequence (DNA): TGTGCCAGCAGGCGGACAGCTGAGAACTACAATGAGCAGTTCTTC. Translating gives CASRRTAENYNEQFF.

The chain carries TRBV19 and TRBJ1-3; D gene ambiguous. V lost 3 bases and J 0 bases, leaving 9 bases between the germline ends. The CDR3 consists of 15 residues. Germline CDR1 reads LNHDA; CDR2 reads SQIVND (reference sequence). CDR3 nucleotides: TGTGCCAGTAGTATTGCCGCCGGCTCTGGAAACACCATATATTTT. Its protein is CASSIAAGSGNTIYF. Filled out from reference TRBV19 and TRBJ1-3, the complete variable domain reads DGGITQSPKYLFRKEGQNVTLSCEQNLNHDAMYWYRQDPGQGLRLIYYSQIVNDFQKGDIAEGYSVSREKKESFPLTVTSAQKNPTAFYLCASSIAAGSGNTIYFGEGSWLTVV.

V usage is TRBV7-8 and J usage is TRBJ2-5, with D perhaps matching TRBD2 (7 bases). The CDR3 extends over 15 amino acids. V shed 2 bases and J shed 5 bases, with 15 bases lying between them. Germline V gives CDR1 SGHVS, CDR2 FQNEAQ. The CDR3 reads CASSLSARGGETQYF. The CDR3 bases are TGTGCCAGCAGCTTATCCGCGAGGGGGGGCGAGACCCAGTACTTC.

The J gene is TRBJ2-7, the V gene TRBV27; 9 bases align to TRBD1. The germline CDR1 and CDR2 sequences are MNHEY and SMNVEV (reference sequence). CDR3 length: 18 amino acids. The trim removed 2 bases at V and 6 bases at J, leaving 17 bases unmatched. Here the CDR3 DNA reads TGTGCCAGCAGTTTACGCACAGGGGGCGTAGGGTCCAGGGGCGAGCAGTACTTC. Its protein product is CASSLRTGGVGSRGEQYF.

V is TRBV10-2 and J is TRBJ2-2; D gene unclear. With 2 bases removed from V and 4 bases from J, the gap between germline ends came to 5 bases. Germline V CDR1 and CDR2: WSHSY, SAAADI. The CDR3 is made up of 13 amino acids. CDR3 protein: CASSESSTGELFF. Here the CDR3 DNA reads TGCGCCAGCAGTGAGAGCTCCACCGGGGAGCTGTTTTTT.

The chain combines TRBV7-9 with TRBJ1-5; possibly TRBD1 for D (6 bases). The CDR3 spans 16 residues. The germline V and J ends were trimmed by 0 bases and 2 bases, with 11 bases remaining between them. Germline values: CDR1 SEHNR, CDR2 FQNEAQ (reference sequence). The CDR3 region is CASSLAFRGGNQPQHF. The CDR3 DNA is TGTGCCAGCAGCTTAGCGTTCAGGGGAGGCAATCAGCCCCAGCATTTT.

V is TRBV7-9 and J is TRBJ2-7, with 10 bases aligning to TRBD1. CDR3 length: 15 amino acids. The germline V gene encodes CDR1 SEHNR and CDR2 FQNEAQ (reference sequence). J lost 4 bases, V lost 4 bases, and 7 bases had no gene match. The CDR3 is CASSSPGGQGYEQYF. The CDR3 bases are TGTGCCAGCAGCTCCCCGGGGGGACAGGGGTACGAGCAGTACTTC.

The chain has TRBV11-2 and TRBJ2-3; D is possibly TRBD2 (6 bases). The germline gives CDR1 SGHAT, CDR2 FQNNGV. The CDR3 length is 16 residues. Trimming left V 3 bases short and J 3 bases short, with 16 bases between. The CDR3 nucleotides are TGTGCCAGCAGCTTCGGGGGACCTCGGGGGACAGATACGCAGTATTTT. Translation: CASSFGGPRGTDTQYF.

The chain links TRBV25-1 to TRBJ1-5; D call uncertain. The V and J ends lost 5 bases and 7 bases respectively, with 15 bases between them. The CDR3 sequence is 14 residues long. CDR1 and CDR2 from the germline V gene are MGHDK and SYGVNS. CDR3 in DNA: TGTGCCAGCAGTTCGGACCTCCCGGGACAGCCCCAGCATTTT. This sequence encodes CASSSDLPGQPQHF.

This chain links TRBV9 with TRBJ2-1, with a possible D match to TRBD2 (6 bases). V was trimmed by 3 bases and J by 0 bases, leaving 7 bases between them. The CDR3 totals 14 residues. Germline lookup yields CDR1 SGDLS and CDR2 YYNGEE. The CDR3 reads CASSAGGSYNEQFF. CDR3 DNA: TGTGCCAGCAGCGCCGGGGGCTCCTACAATGAGCAGTTCTTC.

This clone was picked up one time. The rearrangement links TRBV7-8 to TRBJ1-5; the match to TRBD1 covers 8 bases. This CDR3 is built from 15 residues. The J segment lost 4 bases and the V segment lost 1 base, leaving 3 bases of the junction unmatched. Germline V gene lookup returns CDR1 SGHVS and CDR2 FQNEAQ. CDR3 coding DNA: TGTGCCAGCAGCTTAGGACAGGGGTATAATCAGCCCCAGCATTTT. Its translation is CASSLGQGYNQPQHF.

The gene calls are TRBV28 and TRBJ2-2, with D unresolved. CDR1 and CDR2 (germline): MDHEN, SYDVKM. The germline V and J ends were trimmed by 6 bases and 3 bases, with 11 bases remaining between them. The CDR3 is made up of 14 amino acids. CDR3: CASRRRGDTGELFF. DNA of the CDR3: TGTGCCAGCAGGCGTAGAGGAGACACCGGGGAGCTGTTTTTT. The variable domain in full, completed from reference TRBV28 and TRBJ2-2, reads DVKVTQSSRYLVKRTGEKVFLECVQDMDHENMFWYRQDPGLGLRLIYFSYDVKMKEKGDIPEGYSVSREKKERFSLILESASTNQTSMYLCASRRRGDTGELFFGEGSRLTVL.